This TCR beta chain stems from a study of blood T cell repertoires in COVID-19. The CDR3 contains 16 residues. Germline CDR1 is MNHEY and CDR2 is SVGEGT. Between the trimmed V and J ends, which lost 6 bases and 0 bases, there was a span of 17 bases. Authors' data handling: Amplifying reference gene primers gave estimates of nucleated cell counts. The data were produced by immunoSEQ multiplex PCR, yet TCRdb's version contains in-frame clones alone and is incomplete. V and J calls and clone size are given by that table; D and trimming were obtained from the DNA. The table has 100,000 to 150,000 clones, more than 75% seen once.

The V gene is TRBV6-2 or TRBV6-3, the J gene TRBJ1-1; D unclear. This clonotype originated in a woman aged 55-70 years with acute or convalescent COVID-19. Material for sequencing was peripheral blood. In nucleotides, the CDR3 is TGTGCCAGCAGCCCCGGGCGGGTTGGGATGAACACTGAAGCTTTCTTT. Residues: CASSPGRVGMNTEAFF.